This T cell receptor beta chain was identified in a study of cytomegalovirus exposure and HLA in healthy donors (dated by TCRdb to 2017 to 2019). Some background on the complete study: An earlier analysis of some 600 of the donors reported 276 Gb of sequence data and 117 million unique TCR beta sequences obtained from approximately 180 million T cells. Among approximately 370 genotyped donors of the cohort, an average of around 250,000 unique TCR beta nucleotide sequences was sequenced per donor, of which about 18% were non-productive. A separate validation cohort of more than 100 different subjects was used in addition to the 666-subject first cohort. All discovery cohort repertoires had been generated on a single sequencing platform. The aim of the study was to test whether cataloging public T cell receptors could identify signatures of past pathogen exposure. Using immunosequencing, the study profiled T cell repertoires from 666 subjects and related those repertoires to cytomegalovirus serostatus. To predict cytomegalovirus infection status, the study brought together high-throughput TCR immunosequencing, statistical association of individual TCRs with disease status, and machine learning. About five DR-DQ haplotypes were treated as single units for association and clustering because of strong linkage in the cohort. Typing coverage varied by locus: about 620-630 donors for A, B, C, DRB1 and DQB1; roughly 560 for DQA1; about 570 for DPA1; around 490 for DPB1. An earlier analysis of 450 to 750 of the donors used high-throughput TCR beta sequencing to judge whether each TCR beta V gene segment behaved as functional or pseudogenic. An early release that covered about 640 HLA-typed donors contained 300 to 350 gigabases of sequencing data and roughly 84 million unique TCR sequences. In a later analysis, previously published TCR beta repertoires from 666 donors were re-analyzed and high-resolution HLA genotyping was added so that TCR occurrence patterns could be studied. Class I and class II HLA loci were covered by the typing at four-digit resolution. A later genetic analysis used genome-wide SNP genotypes for about 60% of the 666 donors, treating that subset as a discovery cohort. Of the roughly 390 genotyped donors, roughly 76% were placed in the genetic ancestry cluster associated with self-reported Caucasian donors. Donor age, sex, ethnicity and CMV serostatus were compiled together with the repertoire data. The later analysis used no new phenotypic data to find candidate immune exposures, relying instead on TCR beta sequences and their occurrence across donors.

V and J are truncated by 3 bases and 8 bases respectively, leaving an intervening sequence of 13 bases. For CDR1 and CDR2, the germline V gene lists SNHLY and FYNNEI. Inclusive of the bounding cysteine and phenylalanine, the CDR3 is 13 residues long. Left in the record is the CDR3 DNA by itself, 39 bases read in frame from the first base. Library prep was done by the immunoSEQ multiplex PCR assay. For the multiplex PCR, a mixture combining 60 forward primers for TCR Vbeta segments and 13 reverse primers for TCR Jbeta segments was used. The CDR3 region of rearranged TCR beta genes was amplified from genomic DNA by a multiplex PCR assay. On the Illumina HiSeq System, the amplified TCR beta libraries were sequenced as 87-base-pair reads. Concerning the study's data processing: In a later analysis, tens of millions of unique TCR beta chains were counted across the roughly 670 repertoires, and roughly 10 million of these chains were shared by at least two donors. A nearest-neighbor algorithm error-corrected the raw reads and collapsed the reads into unique sequences, merging closely related sequences to remove PCR and sequencing errors. V, D and J gene segments were assigned by aligning CDR3 sequences to IMGT reference sequences. Each retained sequence needed at least a six-nucleotide match to both a V gene segment and a J gene segment. A rearrangement was called productive if the CDR3 had no stop codons and remained in frame with V and J, and every other rearrangement was called non-productive. Following IMGT convention, CDR3 was defined as the stretch from the second conserved V-encoded cysteine to the conserved J-encoded phenylalanine. The earlier analysis of a few hundred of the donors excluded sequences that lacked an unambiguous match to a single V gene segment. In an earlier analysis of almost 600 of the donors, a V segment was called functional when productive rearrangements were above 56.7%, and segregating when the standard deviation between donors exceeded 5%. A statistical classification framework was built to diagnose cytomegalovirus status from the catalog of TCR beta chain sequences. In a later analysis, V and J genes were assigned by comparing TCR nucleotide sequences against IMGT/GENE-DB human TR gene sequences. A later analysis assigned CDR3 sequences and most-parsimonious VDJ recombination scenarios with the TCRdist pipeline. In a later analysis, each TCR beta chain was defined by its CDR3 amino acid sequence together with its V-gene family, and reads without a unique V-gene family were excluded. As a way to deal with suspected cross-contamination and a sequencing artifact, a later analysis dropped 450 to 600 nucleotide sequences that were highly shared and had low generation probability. In a later analysis, a clonal expansion index for each public chain was calculated from normalized within-repertoire ranks of inferred template counts. Generation probabilities in a later analysis came from a VDJ recombination model fitted to out-of-frame rearrangements, and those results were checked against IGoR. In a later analysis, hypergeometric tests were used to score TCR-TCR, TCR-HLA and TCR-CMV co-occurrence, with a repertoire-size bias correction applied to TCR pairs. To estimate false discovery rates, a later analysis permuted the HLA or CMV assignments 20 times. A later analysis grouped co-occurring TCRs with DBSCAN, adding TCRdist sequence similarity when clustering within HLA-allele-positive subsets. For co-occurrence clustering, repertoires with fewer than 30,000 or more than 120,000 public chains were excluded, along with four or five repertoires with anomalous nucleotide sharing. TCRdb took over this immuneACCESS table, retaining in-frame rearrangements with V and J assigned. Such tables are incomplete; in checked studies, under half of the missing clones stem from an unresolved V gene, and the remainder is unexplained. V and J calls and clone size are given by that table; D and trimming were obtained from the DNA. The sample table shows more than 95,000 clones, and less than 85% are seen once. In total, the top ten clones hold approximately 5% of the sample.

Only a few counts were recorded for this clone. There is no known antigen for this receptor. The sample holds no much larger clone one base away, and base qualities are not on file. Study-wide conclusions, independent of this receptor: Specific HLA alleles were associated with 16,951 TCR beta sequences at a false discovery rate of 0.05 in a later analysis. In an earlier analysis of a few hundred of the donors, most TCR beta V segments were observed in productive rearrangements about 90% or about 30% of the time, broadly matching IMGT annotations. In a later analysis, HLA-associated TCR beta chains were found to be more clonally expanded and to have lower generation probabilities than equally common non-associated chains. When HLA alleles, especially DR and DQ, strongly co-occurred, TCR associations were difficult to assign to individual alleles. A further reported finding was that TCR beta sequences accurately predicted the HLA-A and HLA-B alleles for most subjects in the first cohort. The 87-base-pair reads could not distinguish some IMGT-functional V segments, including TRBV6-2 and TRBV6-3, so those segments were excluded. Roughly uniform sequencing depth across donors was assumed in presence/absence analyses, although this assumption may not hold. Compared with the roughly 710-donor mean, donors in an Asian-associated ancestry cluster had fewer N-insertions in productive TCRs, according to a later genetic analysis. The authors suggested that the approach could potentially be generalized to other disease states and immunological phenotypes. This cohort had only TCR beta chains sequenced, and the lack of alpha or paired-chain data limited which features could be detected. The study listed 164 TCR beta chains as associated with cytomegalovirus. In a later genetic analysis, a missense DCLRE1C variant was associated with V-gene and J-gene trimming of TCR beta chains, and the association was replicated in an independent cohort. Linkage disequilibrium might explain the correlated functional status among segregating V segments, but an unknown experimental factor could not be ruled out. In a later analysis, most CMV-associated TCR beta chains were found to appear HLA-restricted, with HLA associations seemingly driven largely by CMV exposure. In a later analysis, TCR association rates were found to vary across HLA loci, with the most associated TCRs seen for DRB1 alleles and the fewest for HLA-C alleles. For the cohort, immune exposure information was limited to CMV serostatus. Across donors, most TCR sequences were observed very rarely, whereas some public TCRs were present in many individuals. The earlier analysis of around 600 of the donors excluded roughly 17 rarely observed V segments, including chromosome 9 orphons, because counts were too low. The classifier was reported to diagnose cytomegalovirus status with high specificity and sensitivity in both the original cohort and the validation cohort. A few of the identified cytomegalovirus-associated TCR beta chains were confirmed in vitro to be specific for cytomegalovirus antigens. A later analysis reported that several top co-occurrence clusters appeared linked to parvovirus B19, influenza, CMV and Epstein-Barr virus. Because HLA typing was unavailable for some donors at each locus, only the typed subset was used in association tests. A cluster of highly shared sequence variants was judged likely to represent a technical artifact of the sequencing pipeline.

The cohort was made up of several hundred healthy bone marrow donors. Cohort members were all nominally healthy when sampled, although unrecorded immune exposures were likely present. The donor tested CMV seropositive and was one of the 289 seropositive cohort members. Each donor provided a peripheral blood sample, and peripheral blood mononuclear cells were used for TCR beta sequencing. The Qiagen DNeasy Blood Extraction Kit was used to extract genomic DNA from the blood cell samples. Sequenced: PBMCs. The TCR originated in a woman aged 18-29 years in good health and CMV-seropositive. The chain couples TRBV2 to TRBJ1-2, with TRBD1 as a weak D call on 5 bases. The bases are TGTGCCAGCAGTGATAGGGGACTCGGGGGCTACACCTTC. This yields the protein CASSDRGLGGYTF.